These T cell receptor beta chains were read from a single sample in a study of T cell repertoires in cytomegalovirus infection. TCRdb passed the reads through MiXCR, listing each CDR3 protein once. The data show around 180,000 distinct CDR3 sequences, with roughly 19% seen just once and around 2.7% held by the top ten. Material for sequencing was PBMCs. These receptors all stem from a human donor in good health (CMV status not recorded). Some clones in this sample may be carry-over from other donors' samples. Both conserved end residues are part of each CDR3. D genes are given only for firm matches. Clone size is given for some rows only: seen once, a few or many times, or a class if the clone is expanded.

d_call j_call v_call clone_size cdr3_aa cdr3_nt
- TRBJ2-5 TRBV19 - CASSIGVGRRKVSLQSQYF TGTGCCAGTAGTATAGGGGTAGGGAGACGGAAGGTTTCCTTACAGTCCCAGTACTTC
- TRBJ1-4 TRBV5-1 many CASSTAPGDEKLFF TGCGCCAGCAGCACAGCCCCGGGGGATGAAAAACTGTTTTTT
TRBD1 TRBJ2-7 TRBV7-6 many CASSLVTGGIADEQYF TGTGCCAGCAGCTTAGTAACAGGGGGGATAGCGGACGAGCAGTACTTC
- TRBJ2-5 TRBV10-3 many CAISEAEETQYF TGTGCCATCAGTGAGGCGGAGGAGACCCAGTACTTC
- TRBJ2-7 TRBV27 few CASSLKRSSYEQYF TGTGCCAGCAGTTTAAAACGGAGCTCCTACGAGCAGTACTTC
- TRBJ2-2 TRBV7-2 many CASSLVGQAGGTGELFF TGTGCCAGCAGCTTAGTGGGACAGGCGGGGGGTACCGGGGAGCTGTTTTTT
- TRBJ2-1 TRBV7-3 - CASSFGTGSYNERFF -
- TRBJ2-3 TRBV11-1 few CASSLRATGDYTDTQYF TGTGCCAGCAGCTTGAGAGCTACAGGGGACTACACAGATACGCAGTATTTT
- TRBJ1-2 TRBV7-2 many CASSLEGAVMNYGYTF TGTGCCAGCAGCTTAGAAGGGGCAGTAATGAATTATGGCTACACCTTC
- TRBJ2-5 TRBV9 - CASSAGLSEETQYF TGTGCCAGCAGCGCCGGACTGAGCGAAGAGACCCAGTACTTC
- TRBJ1-2 TRBV7-2 many CASSLAGGGAVYGYTF TGTGCCAGCAGCTTAGCCGGGGGGGGCGCAGTCTATGGCTACACCTTC
TRBD1 TRBJ2-3 TRBV7-3 many CASSPDRASTDTQYF TGTGCCAGCAGCCCGGACAGGGCTAGCACAGATACGCAGTATTTT
- TRBJ2-4 TRBV20-1 few CSASEVAKNIQYF TGCAGTGCCTCTGAAGTAGCCAAAAACATTCAGTACTTC
TRBD1 TRBJ2-7 TRBV29-1 - CSVGSRGSYEQYF TGCAGCGTTGGGTCCAGGGGGAGCTACGAGCAGTACTTC
- TRBJ1-1 TRBV29-1 - CSVEAGAATEAFF TGCAGCGTTGAGGCGGGGGCGGCGACTGAAGCTTTCTTT
- TRBJ2-1 TRBV24-1 - CATSDPGVGQFF TGTGCCACCAGTGATCCAGGGGTGGGGCAGTTCTTC
TRBD1 TRBJ2-5 TRBV2 few CASSEAYNRGRETQYF TGTGCCAGCAGTGAAGCGTATAACAGGGGGCGAGAGACCCAGTACTTC
- TRBJ1-1 TRBV24-1 - CATSLAEANTEAFF TGTGCCACCAGTCTGGCGGAGGCGAACACTGAAGCTTTCTTT
- TRBJ1-1 TRBV7-9 - CASSLARTATEAFF TGTGCAAGCAGCTTAGCCCGGACGGCGACTGAAGCTTTCTTT
TRBD2 TRBJ2-5 TRBV28 few CASSSLARETQYF TGTGCCAGCAGTTCACTAGCGCGAGAGACCCAGTACTTC
TRBD1 TRBJ2-5 TRBV6-5 - CAGSFRPLGQGGGETQYF TGTGCCGGCAGCTTTCGCCCCCTAGGACAGGGGGGAGGAGAGACCCAGTACTTC
TRBD2 TRBJ2-1 TRBV2 few CASSPLAGGDEQFF TGTGCCAGCAGCCCACTAGCGGGAGGGGATGAGCAGTTCTTC
TRBD1 TRBJ2-7 TRBV7-9 many CASSPRDRVSEQYF TGTGCCAGCAGCCCCCGGGACAGGGTTTCCGAGCAGTACTTC
- TRBJ1-1 TRBV11-2 few CASSVKNTEAFF TGTGCCAGCAGCGTTAAAAACACTGAAGCTTTCTTT
- TRBJ1-1 TRBV7-8 - CASSPRARGTEAFF TGTGCCAGCAGCCCGCGGGCCAGGGGTACTGAAGCTTTCTTT
- TRBJ2-1 TRBV7-3 few CASSPMGGAFYNEQFF TGTGCCAGCAGCCCGATGGGGGGAGCTTTTTACAATGAGCAGTTCTTC
- TRBJ2-1 TRBV28 - CASSLCPPYEQFF TGTGCCAGCAGTTTGTGTCCGCCCTATGAGCAGTTCTTC
TRBD1 TRBJ1-2 TRBV19 many CASTSGGYYGYTF TGTGCCAGTACCTCAGGGGGCTATTATGGCTACACCTTC
TRBD1 TRBJ2-1 TRBV29-1 - CSGGQSSYNEQFF TGCAGCGGGGGACAGAGCTCCTACAATGAGCAGTTCTTC
- TRBJ1-2 TRBV20-1 once CSASIGFRSPGHLNYGYTF TGCAGTGCTAGTATAGGTTTTAGGAGCCCGGGACACCTAAACTATGGCTACACCTTC
TRBD2 TRBJ2-1 TRBV5-4 - CASSSRLAGFDEQFF TGTGCCAGCAGCTCCCGACTAGCGGGCTTCGATGAGCAGTTCTTC
- TRBJ2-5 TRBV30 - CAWGTMAGETQYF TGTGCCTGGGGGACCATGGCGGGTGAGACCCAGTACTTC
TRBD2 TRBJ2-5 TRBV29-1 many CSTPSGSGSETQYF TGCAGCACCCCGAGCGGTAGCGGGAGCGAGACCCAGTACTTC
- TRBJ1-5 TRBV12-3/TRBV12-4 few CASSLAGPGQPQHF TGTGCCAGCAGTTTAGCAGGTCCGGGACAGCCCCAGCATTTT
- TRBJ1-5 TRBV20-1 few CSASVKSDQPQHF TGCAGTGCTAGTGTCAAGAGTGACCAGCCCCAGCATTTT
- TRBJ1-5 TRBV12-3/TRBV12-4 - CASSSNSNQPQHF TGTGCCAGCAGTTCAAATAGCAATCAGCCCCAGCATTTT
- TRBJ2-5 TRBV7-3 many CASSFGSKETQYF TGTGCCAGCAGCTTCGGGAGCAAGGAGACCCAGTACTTC
- TRBJ1-5 TRBV10-2 - CASSESTVNQPQHF TGCGCCAGCAGTGAGTCGACTGTAAATCAGCCCCAGCATTTT
TRBD1 TRBJ1-3 TRBV27 few CASRQQGYGNTIYF TGTGCCAGCAGGCAACAGGGGTATGGAAACACCATATATTTT
- TRBJ1-5 TRBV6-2/TRBV6-3 few CASSYRGGGQPQHF TGTGCCAGCAGTTATCGGGGGGGCGGTCAGCCCCAGCATTTT
- TRBJ2-7 TRBV7-3 - CASSPPGGVWEQYF TGTGCCAGCAGCCCCCCCGGGGGCGTCTGGGAGCAGTACTTC
TRBD2 TRBJ2-1 TRBV7-6 many CASSLSSGRSSSYNEQFF TGTGCCAGCAGCTTATCAAGCGGGAGGTCCAGCTCCTACAATGAGCAGTTCTTC
TRBD2 TRBJ2-2 TRBV7-8 - CASSSTSGGAWTGELFF TGTGCCAGCAGCTCCACTAGCGGGGGGGCGTGGACCGGGGAGCTGTTTTTT
TRBD2 TRBJ2-2 TRBV4-3 few CASSQDLAGAPGELFF TGCGCCAGCAGCCAAGATTTAGCGGGAGCCCCCGGGGAGCTGTTTTTT
- TRBJ2-1 TRBV11-2 - CASSSSYGPNYNEQFF TGTGCCAGCAGCTCATCATACGGGCCTAATTACAATGAGCAGTTCTTC